Listed below are T cell receptor beta chains from one sample, sequenced in a study of T cells in localized non-small cell lung cancer. The protocol was immunoSEQ multiplex PCR, while the TCRdb copy is restricted to in-frame clones and leaves out a portion. The table includes some 30,000 clones, less than 80% detected once. The sequencing used peripheral blood, collected before any cancer treatment. All receptors derive from a male donor aged 60 or over with stage II squamous cell lung carcinoma. Both conserved end residues are part of each CDR3. Only part of the rows carry a size: once, few, many, or a class if the clone is expanded.

NA	TRBV7-9	TRBJ2-3	CASTLGWGSADTQYF
once	TRBV13	TRBJ1-5	CASSFRTVNQPQHF
NA	TRBV6-1	TRBJ2-7	CASSSRYEQYF
NA	TRBV10-3	TRBJ1-1	CAINQGRETEAFF
once	TRBV5-1	TRBJ2-7	CASSLVGQGWTGGEGEQYF
NA	TRBV11-2	TRBJ2-3	CASSLPYNTDTQYF
NA	TRBV6-1	TRBJ1-3	CASSEGTGNTIYF
NA	TRBV10-3	TRBJ1-5	CAISEGGSRQPQHF
NA	TRBV11-2	TRBJ2-5	CASSLEWAGRETQYF
NA	TRBV19	TRBJ2-2	CASSIGDRSTGELFF
NA	TRBV13	TRBJ2-6	CASSLGGAGANVLTF
once	TRBV11-2	TRBJ1-1	CASSGTRGTTEAFF
NA	TRBV6-5	TRBJ1-2	CASRPAQGANYGYTF
NA	TRBV5-4	TRBJ2-3	CASSFRDTQYF
NA	TRBV12-5	TRBJ2-3	CASGSKTGPNPTDTQYF
NA	TRBV12-5	TRBJ2-7	CASGLSGGRGPAYF
NA	TRBV5-6	TRBJ1-1	CASSGTGDNTEAFF
NA	TRBV28	TRBJ1-1	CASSRRRTEAFF
NA	TRBV7-7	TRBJ2-5	CASSGGGTLVEGTQYF
NA	TRBV7-8	NA	CASSLLADSSYEQYF